These 14 T cell receptor beta chains came from one sample sequenced in a study of cytomegalovirus exposure and HLA in healthy donors. Primers: 60 Vbeta forward and 13 Jbeta reverse. The data were produced by immunoSEQ multiplex PCR, yet TCRdb's version contains in-frame clones alone and is incomplete. Found here are 130,000 or so clones, 75% to 85% of them singletons; the top ten hold around 9.1%. Sequencing was carried out using PBMCs. The origin of the receptors is a woman aged 45-65 years in good health and CMV-seropositive.

This clone was picked up a small number of times. The chain links TRBV21-1 to TRBJ1-1; the table's D call, TRBD1, has no DNA check behind it. TRBV21-1 is listed as a pseudogene. CDR3 length: 18 amino acids. The CDR3, as DNA: TGTGCCAGCAGCAAAGCGCTTGCAGGCCCAGATTTGGGCACTGAAGCTTTCTTT. It codes for CASSKALAGPDLGTEAFF.

The gene calls are TRBV5-1 and TRBJ2-7; 12 positions agree with TRBD2. The germline CDR1 and CDR2 sequences are SGHRS and YFSETQ. With 3 bases clipped from V and 6 bases from J, the junction kept 7 bases outside the gene matches. The CDR3 has 15 residues. CDR3 sequence: CASSSTSGSRGEQYF. The CDR3 bases are TGCGCCAGCAGCTCGACTAGCGGGAGCAGGGGCGAGCAGTACTTC. Complete variable domain (other parts from reference TRBV5-1 and TRBJ2-7): KAGVTQTPRYLIKTRGQQVTLSCSPISGHRSVSWYQQTPGQGLQFLFEYFSETQRNKGNFPGRFSGRQFSNSRSEMNVSTLELGDSALYLCASSSTSGSRGEQYFGPGTRLTVT.

In its sample, this clone was seen once. The chain uses TRBV13 and TRBJ2-2, with D perhaps TRBD2 (6 bases). The germline gives CDR1 PRHDT, CDR2 FYEKMQ (reference sequence). This CDR3 is 17 amino acids long. V dropped 1 base and J dropped 0 bases, with 12 bases sitting between them. As DNA, the CDR3 is TGTGCCAGCAGCTTAGCGAGGGACTTGGCGAACACCGGGGAGCTGTTTTTT. It is translated as CASSLARDLANTGELFF.

This chain connects TRBV11-3 to TRBJ1-4; D is unresolved. Germline lookup yields CDR1 SGHNT and CDR2 YENEEA. The ends were cut back, 4 bases at V and 6 bases at J, with 18 bases in the middle. The CDR3 consists of 16 residues. CDR3 residues: CASSSRGSESYEKLFF. In nucleotides, the CDR3 is TGTGCCAGCAGCTCCCGCGGGTCGGAGAGTTATGAAAAACTGTTTTTT.

This clone is a singleton in its sample. J is TRBJ1-1 and V is TRBV5-1; D gene uncertain. There are 13 residues in the CDR3. With 0 bases removed from V and 10 bases from J, the gap between germline ends came to 13 bases. CDR1 is SGHRS and CDR2 is YFSETQ in the germline V gene. CDR3 sequence: CASSLGLGCGAFF. DNA of the CDR3: TGCGCCAGCAGCTTGGGACTAGGCTGTGGAGCTTTCTTT.

The chain has TRBV27 and TRBJ2-7; TRBD1 matches at 7 bases. Germline loops: CDR1 MNHEY, CDR2 SMNVEV (reference sequence). The length of the CDR3 is 14 residues. With 3 bases clipped from V and 5 bases from J, the junction kept 7 bases outside the gene matches. CDR3 sequence (DNA): TGTGCCAGCAGTTTCCGGGACAGTCGCCACGAGCAGTACTTC. As protein: CASSFRDSRHEQYF.

The J gene is TRBJ1-2, the V gene TRBV29-1; D possibly corresponds to TRBD1 (6 bases). Germline V lookup: CDR1 SQVTM, CDR2 ANQGSEA. The V gene lost 2 bases and the J gene lost 0 bases, with 13 bases spanning the gap. This CDR3 is built from 15 residues. The CDR3 reads CSVESRTASNYGYTF. CDR3 nucleotide sequence: TGCAGCGTTGAATCCCGGACAGCTTCTAACTATGGCTACACCTTC.

This clone was counted a single time. The chain recombines TRBV7-9 with TRBJ1-1; 7 bases are a match to TRBD1. CDR3 size: 12 residues. The germline CDR1 and CDR2 sequences are SEHNR and FQNEAQ (reference sequence). V trimming: 4 bases; J trimming: 11 bases; junction bases outside the gene matches: 7. The CDR3 DNA follows: TGTGCCAGCAGCTCCCAGGGGGTGGGTGCTTTCTTT. The encoded protein is CASSSQGVGAFF.

The gene calls are TRBV5-1 and TRBJ1-3; 7 bases are shared with TRBD1. Losses at the gene ends were 4 bases for V and 2 bases for J; bases not matched to a gene: 9. Germline values: CDR1 SGHRS, CDR2 YFSETQ. The length of the CDR3 is 16 residues. This CDR3 reads CASSHRQGMAGNTIYF. In nucleotides, the CDR3 is TGCGCCAGCAGCCACAGACAGGGTATGGCTGGAAACACCATATATTTT.

The J gene is TRBJ1-2, the V gene TRBV30, with D possibly being TRBD1 (6 bases). CDR1 GTSNPN and CDR2 SVGIG come from the germline V gene (reference sequence). This CDR3 comprises 13 residues. The V gene lost 5 bases and the J gene lost 4 bases, with 14 bases spanning the gap. CDR3 nucleotide sequence: TGTGCCTGGGCAGGGGCGCAGTTCTATGGCTACACCTTC. Protein product: CAWAGAQFYGYTF. The variable domain in full, with the rest retrieved from reference TRBV30 and TRBJ1-2, is SQTIHQWPATLVQPVGSPLSLECTVEGTSNPNLYWYRQAAGRGLQLLFYSVGIGQISSEVPQNLSASRPQDRQFILSSKKLLLSDSGFYLCAWAGAQFYGYTFGSGTRLTVV.

CDR3 sequence reads: CASSPSTGFSGNTIYF. The CDR3 DNA sequence: TGTGCCAGCTCACCCAGCACAGGGTTCTCTGGAAACACCATATATTTT. The chain joins TRBV18 to TRBJ1-3; TRBD1 might be the D (6 bases). CDR3 length equals 16 residues. Germline V gives CDR1 KGHSH, CDR2 LQKENI. V dropped 3 bases and J dropped 0 bases, with 12 bases sitting between them. The complete variable domain, with remaining parts taken from reference TRBV18 and TRBJ1-3, reads NAGVMQNPRHLVRRRGQEARLRCSPMKGHSHVYWYRQLPEEGLKFMVYLQKENIIDESGMPKERFSAEFPKEGPSILRIQQVVRGDSAAYFCASSPSTGFSGNTIYFGEGSWLTVV.

The chain has TRBV5-1 and TRBJ2-7, with D tentatively TRBD1 (6 bases). This CDR3 comprises 14 residues. CDR1 SGHRS and CDR2 YFSETQ come from the germline V gene. Trimming shortened V by 4 bases and J by 0 bases, and 11 bases separated the two germline ends. CDR3 region: CASSPRTASYEQYF. The CDR3 DNA sequence: TGCGCCAGCAGCCCCCGGACAGCCTCCTACGAGCAGTACTTC.

The chain couples TRBV14 to TRBJ2-3, with 9 bases lining up with TRBD1. This CDR3 region has 16 residues. J was trimmed by 3 bases and V by 4 bases; bases with no gene match: 8. Germline assignment: CDR1 SGHDN and CDR2 FVKESK. The CDR3 reads CASSPNRGPRTDTQYF. The CDR3 region has the DNA TGTGCCAGCAGCCCCAACAGGGGGCCGAGAACAGATACGCAGTATTTT. Full variable domain (remainder filled in from reference TRBV14 and TRBJ2-3): EAGVTQFPSHSVIEKGQTVTLRCDPISGHDNLYWYRRVMGKEIKFLLHFVKESKQDESGMPNNRFLAERTGGTYSTLKVQPAELEDSGVYFCASSPNRGPRTDTQYFGPGTRLTVL.

This chain connects TRBV21-1 to TRBJ1-1; the D segment call TRBD1 is taken from the table without a DNA check. TRBV21-1 is deemed a pseudogene. The CDR3 contains 17 residues. CDR3 in amino acids: CASSKGGTAPMNTEAFF. In DNA form, the CDR3 reads TGTGCCAGCAGCAAAGGGGGGACAGCGCCAATGAACACTGAAGCTTTCTTT.